The 29 T cell receptor beta chains below all came from one sample that was sequenced in a study of cytomegalovirus exposure and HLA in healthy donors. The PCR contained 60 Vbeta and 13 Jbeta primers. The table came from immunoSEQ multiplex PCR; TCRdb's copy has only in-frame clones and leaves some out. The sample holds about 150,000 clones, around three quarters seen once. Sequenced material: PBMCs. The receptors originated from a woman aged 40 to 50 in good health and CMV-seronegative.

The sample holds a few counts of this clone. The chain carries TRBV19 and TRBJ1-5, with 7 bases that match TRBD1. The CDR3 loop spans 15 amino acids. Germline lookup yields CDR1 LNHDA and CDR2 SQIVND (reference sequence). V dropped 7 bases and J dropped 0; count of bases not matched to a gene: 6. CDR3 sequence reads: CASTGGGYSNQPQHF. The DNA for the CDR3 is TGTGCCAGTACCGGAGGGGGCTATAGCAATCAGCCCCAGCATTTT.

The chain uses TRBV5-8 and TRBJ2-3, with 7 bases that match TRBD2. V gave up 4 bases and J gave up 3 bases; unmatched junction bases: 2. CDR3 size: 13 residues. Germline V gene lookup returns CDR1 SGHTS and CDR2 YDEGEE. This CDR3 reads CASSGGGTDTQYF. The CDR3 DNA reads as TGTGCCAGCAGCGGGGGGGGGACAGATACGCAGTATTTT.

V gene TRBV6-1 combines with J gene TRBJ1-5; D gene uncertain. CDR1 and CDR2 from the germline V gene are MNHNS and SASEGT. The CDR3 loop spans 13 amino acids. The V end lost 8 bases, the J end lost 2 bases, and 10 bases lay between the germline ends. This CDR3 is CASRDTGNQPQHF. The DNA of the CDR3 is TGTGCCAGCCGAGATACGGGCAATCAGCCCCAGCATTTT.

The rearrangement uses TRBV30 and TRBJ2-1, with 13 bases fitting TRBD2. Germline V gene lookup returns CDR1 GTSNPN and CDR2 SVGIG (reference sequence). The CDR3 sequence is 14 residues long. V shed 1 base, J shed 6 bases, and the junction held 0 bases outside the gene matches. The CDR3 loop reads CAWSGLAGGNEQFF. The CDR3 DNA is TGTGCCTGGAGTGGACTAGCGGGGGGCAATGAGCAGTTCTTC.

This clone was detected a few times. The chain couples TRBV6-1 to TRBJ1-1; the D is unclear. V shed 3 bases and J shed 2 bases, with 13 bases lying between them. The CDR3 length is 15 residues. The germline V gene has CDR1 MNHNS and CDR2 SASEGT. CDR3 nucleotide sequence: TGTGCCAGCAGTGATAGCCGAGCCGGAAACACTGAAGCTTTCTTT. This translates into CASSDSRAGNTEAFF.

V and J are TRBV7-9 and TRBJ2-3; TRBD2 agrees at 10 bases. The germline CDR1 and CDR2 sequences are SEHNR and FQNEAQ (reference sequence). V shed 3 bases and J 2 bases; nucleotides not matched to a gene: 8. CDR3 length: 17 residues. CDR3 amino acids: CASSLSSGGRVTDTQYF. CDR3 nucleotides: TGTGCCAGCAGCTTGTCTAGCGGGGGCCGGGTCACAGATACGCAGTATTTT.

To note about this clone: This sample also contains other DNA sequences that code for the same CDR3. The chain couples TRBV18 to TRBJ1-1, with a weak D call TRBD1 (5 bases). Germline lookup yields CDR1 KGHSH and CDR2 LQKENI. The CDR3 is 15 residues long. V was trimmed by 3 bases and J by 3 bases, leaving 14 bases between them. As DNA, the CDR3 is TGTGCCAGCTCACCCCAGGGCGCAGGAGACACTGAAGCTTTCTTT. This translates into CASSPQGAGDTEAFF.

The chain combines TRBV19 with TRBJ2-4; D perhaps matches TRBD2 (6 bases). Trimming left V 6 bases short and J 0 bases short, with 15 bases between. Germline V CDR1 and CDR2: LNHDA, SQIVND (reference sequence). This CDR3 region has 16 residues. The CDR3 loop reads CASRTAGPPAKNIQYF. For the CDR3, the DNA is TGTGCCAGTAGAACCGCGGGACCTCCAGCCAAAAACATTCAGTACTTC. The whole variable domain, remainder taken from reference TRBV19 and TRBJ2-4, is DGGITQSPKYLFRKEGQNVTLSCEQNLNHDAMYWYRQDPGQGLRLIYYSQIVNDFQKGDIAEGYSVSREKKESFPLTVTSAQKNPTAFYLCASRTAGPPAKNIQYFGAGTRLSVL.

V usage is TRBV2 and J usage is TRBJ1-2; TRBD1 matches at 8 bases. V was pared by 7 bases and J by 8 bases, with 9 bases of the junction left unmatched. Per germline, CDR1 SNHLY and CDR2 FYNNEI. This CDR3 has 13 amino acids. The CDR3 sequence is CASNPTGGSGYTF. The CDR3 DNA reads as TGTGCCAGCAATCCTACAGGGGGTTCGGGCTACACCTTC.

This sequence joins TRBV27 and TRBJ2-3; the D gene is possibly TRBD2 (6 bases). This CDR3 comprises 14 residues. Germline V gene data show CDR1 as MNHEY and CDR2 as SMNVEV (reference sequence). Between the trimmed V and J ends, which lost 2 bases and 0 bases, there was a span of 6 bases. CDR3 protein: CASSLGGSTDTQYF. CDR3 sequence (DNA): TGTGCCAGCAGTTTAGGAGGGAGCACAGATACGCAGTATTTT.

J is TRBJ1-5 and V is TRBV19; TRBD1 aligns across 7 bases. J gave up 0 bases and V 4 bases, and 6 bases lay outside the gene matches. The germline gives CDR1 LNHDA, CDR2 SQIVND (reference sequence). The CDR3 covers 16 residues. CDR3 nucleotide sequence: TGTGCCAGTAGTACACCGACAGGGAATAGCAATCAGCCCCAGCATTTT. Encoded protein: CASSTPTGNSNQPQHF. The complete variable domain, with remaining parts taken from reference TRBV19 and TRBJ1-5, reads DGGITQSPKYLFRKEGQNVTLSCEQNLNHDAMYWYRQDPGQGLRLIYYSQIVNDFQKGDIAEGYSVSREKKESFPLTVTSAQKNPTAFYLCASSTPTGNSNQPQHFGDGTRLSIL.

V gene TRBV6-1 combines with J gene TRBJ2-7; possible D gene TRBD2, 5 bases. V shed 3 bases and J shed 7 bases, with 10 bases lying between them. Germline values: CDR1 MNHNS, CDR2 SASEGT. The CDR3 is 12 residues long. For the CDR3, the DNA is TGTGCCAGCAGTGACGGGATGCGAGAGCAGTACTTC. Its protein product is CASSDGMREQYF.

The sample holds one count of this clone. V usage is TRBV28 and J usage is TRBJ2-1; 7 bases fit TRBD2. Germline V gene data show CDR1 as MDHEN and CDR2 as SYDVKM. V trimming: 6 bases; J trimming: 2 bases; junction bases outside the gene matches: 4. There are 14 residues in the CDR3. Written as DNA, the CDR3 is TGTGCCAGCAGCCCACTAGCGCCCTACAATGAGCAGTTCTTC. It yields the protein CASSPLAPYNEQFF.

V usage is TRBV7-8 and J usage is TRBJ1-2, with TRBD1 matching 7 bases. Germline V CDR1 and CDR2: SGHVS, FQNEAQ. The V segment lost 5 bases and the J segment 2 bases; nucleotides outside the gene matches: 8. CDR3 length: 15 residues. The CDR3 region has the DNA TGTGCCAGCAGCCCAAGGGACAGAAAGAACTATGGCTACACCTTC. It specifies CASSPRDRKNYGYTF.

The chain recombines TRBV27 with TRBJ1-6, with a weak D call TRBD1 (6 bases). Germline V lookup: CDR1 MNHEY, CDR2 SMNVEV (reference sequence). V was pared by 8 bases and J by 7 bases, with 9 bases between. This CDR3 spans 12 amino acids. CDR3 sequence: CASGTLNSPLHF. CDR3 coding DNA: TGTGCCAGCGGGACATTAAATTCACCCCTCCACTTT.

This chain connects TRBV6-5 to TRBJ2-3; 7 nucleotides line up with TRBD2. Germline CDR1 reads MNHEY; CDR2 reads SVGAGI. V dropped 2 bases and J dropped 4; count of bases not matched to a gene: 6. This CDR3 spans 15 amino acids. CDR3 amino acids: CASSYTSGLADTQYF. In DNA form, the CDR3 reads TGTGCCAGCAGTTACACATCCGGACTAGCAGATACGCAGTATTTT.

This clone was observed a single time. The chain uses TRBV6-1 and TRBJ1-2; 8 bases are a match to TRBD1. V was clipped by 4 bases and J by 4 bases; unmatched bases: 2. The CDR3 covers 13 residues. Per the germline V gene, CDR1 is MNHNS and CDR2 is SASEGT. The CDR3: CASSATGGYGYTF. CDR3 bases: TGTGCCAGCAGTGCCACAGGGGGCTATGGCTACACCTTC.

This clone occurred a few times. The rearrangement joins TRBV14 to TRBJ1-2, with TRBD1 identical over 8 bases. Trimming removed 4 bases from V and 5 bases from J; junction bases left unmatched: 0. Germline V gene data show CDR1 as SGHDN and CDR2 as FVKESK. The CDR3 extends over 12 amino acids. The CDR3 nucleotides read TGTGCCAGCAGCCGACAGGGGTATGGCTACACCTTC. Protein sequence: CASSRQGYGYTF.

J is TRBJ2-1 and V is TRBV19, with 8 bases identical to TRBD2. Germline-derived CDR1 and CDR2 are LNHDA and SQIVND (reference sequence). V lost 5 bases, J lost 2 bases, and 8 bases stayed unmatched. This CDR3 comprises 16 residues. The CDR3 nucleotides are TGTGCCAGTAGTTTAGGACTAGCTATAACCTACAATGAGCAGTTCTTC. The encoded protein is CASSLGLAITYNEQFF.

V gene TRBV27 combines with J gene TRBJ1-5; 7 bases line up with TRBD1. The V and J ends lost 9 bases and 4 bases, in that order; junction bases with no gene match: 15. Germline V lookup: CDR1 MNHEY, CDR2 SMNVEV (reference sequence). This CDR3 has 16 residues. The CDR3 DNA follows: TGTGCCAGTCGACCCACAGGGGTTCCAACTAATCAGCCCCAGCATTTT. This encodes CASRPTGVPTNQPQHF.

This clone was picked up a small number of times. The V gene is TRBV2, the J gene TRBJ1-4, with D perhaps TRBD1 (6 bases). Germline CDR1 SNHLY, CDR2 FYNNEI. Trimming took 3 bases from V and 8 from J, leaving 13 bases between them. The CDR3 is made up of 14 amino acids. The chain's CDR3 is CASSEGAVREKLFF. Written as DNA, the CDR3 is TGTGCCAGCAGTGAGGGGGCGGTTAGAGAAAAACTGTTTTTT. Based on the CDR3 plus reference TRBV2 and TRBJ1-4, the full variable domain is EPEVTQTPSHQVTQMGQEVILRCVPISNHLYFYWYRQILGQKVEFLVSFYNNEISEKSEIFDDQFSVERPDGSNFTLKIRSTKLEDSAMYFCASSEGAVREKLFFGSGTQLSVL.

The rearrangement uses TRBV4-1 and TRBJ2-7, with D perhaps matching TRBD1 (5 bases). This CDR3 contains 14 residues. CDR1 is MGHRA and CDR2 is YSYEKL in the germline V gene. V lost 2 bases, J lost 1 base, and 9 bases lay in between. The CDR3 sequence is CASSQLAGSYEQYF. The CDR3, as DNA: TGCGCCAGCAGCCAACTGGCAGGGTCCTACGAGCAGTACTTC.

V usage is TRBV6-1 and J usage is TRBJ1-5; no reliable D call. This CDR3 comprises 13 residues. Trimming pared 2 bases from V and 5 bases from J, leaving 7 bases between. Germline CDR1 and CDR2: MNHNS and SASEGT. Here the CDR3 DNA reads TGTGCCAGCAGTGAACACGCAGATCAGCCCCAGCATTTT. Translated: CASSEHADQPQHF.

The chain employs TRBV7-9 and TRBJ2-1, with TRBD1 matching 7 bases. V shed 11 bases and J 7 bases; nucleotides not matched to a gene: 5. The CDR3 extends over 11 amino acids. Per the germline V gene, CDR1 is SEHNR and CDR2 is FQNEAQ (reference sequence). CDR3 residues: CAGQDGNEQFF. CDR3 in DNA: TGTGCCGGACAGGACGGGAATGAGCAGTTCTTC.

As regards this clone: The same CDR3 is also encoded by other DNA sequences in this sample. V is TRBV5-1 and J is TRBJ1-2; 9 nucleotides agree with TRBD1. Germline V gives CDR1 SGHRS, CDR2 YFSETQ. The ends lost 0 bases at V and 2 bases at J; junction bases unmatched: 2. The CDR3 is 15 amino acids. The CDR3 region is CASSLVGTGNYGYTF. In DNA, the CDR3 is TGCGCCAGCAGCTTGGTAGGGACAGGGAACTATGGCTACACCTTC.

The chain joins TRBV5-6 to TRBJ2-7; 10 nucleotides agree with TRBD1. With 3 bases clipped from V and 2 bases from J, the junction kept 2 bases outside the gene matches. This CDR3 contains 14 residues. Per the germline V gene, CDR1 is SGHDT and CDR2 is YYEEEE. CDR3 sequence reads: CASSSTGGPYEQYF. The DNA for the CDR3 is TGTGCCAGCAGCTCGACAGGGGGCCCCTACGAGCAGTACTTC. The variable domain in full, completed from reference TRBV5-6 and TRBJ2-7, reads DAGVTQSPTHLIKTRGQQVTLRCSPKSGHDTVSWYQQALGQGPQFIFQYYEEEERQRGNFPDRFSGHQFPNYSSELNVNALLLGDSALYLCASSSTGGPYEQYFGPGTRLTVT.

The chain has TRBV1 and TRBJ2-5; TRBD2, the table's D call, was not compared with the DNA. TRBV1 is a recognized pseudogene. This CDR3 has 17 amino acids. The CDR3: CTSSQVTSGAYQETQYF. Written as DNA, the CDR3 is TGCACCAGCAGCCAAGTGACTAGCGGGGCCTACCAAGAGACCCAGTACTTC.

The chain recombines TRBV5-6 with TRBJ1-4; 10 nucleotides agree with TRBD1. CDR1 and CDR2 (germline): SGHDT, YYEEEE. The CDR3 spans 15 residues. Unmatched junction bases numbered 4, after V lost 2 bases and J lost 6 bases. CDR3 region: CASSLVGQGDEKLFF. The CDR3 nucleotides read TGTGCCAGCAGCTTAGTAGGACAGGGGGATGAAAAACTGTTTTTT.

The chain joins TRBV2 to TRBJ2-5; 7 nucleotides align to TRBD2. This CDR3 region has 13 residues. Per the germline V gene, CDR1 is SNHLY and CDR2 is FYNNEI. V dropped 7 bases and J dropped 5; count of bases not matched to a gene: 7. The DNA for the CDR3 is TGTGCCAGCAACGGCAGGGAGGGGGAGACCCAGTACTTC. Translated, it gives CASNGREGETQYF.